The clone carrying this T cell receptor (beta chain) was recorded many times. What it binds is unknown. This entry belongs to a study of early T cells in non-severe SARS-CoV-2 infection. Background on the study: Unsorted whole blood bulk RNA was sequenced, with unpaired chains.

This CDR3 is 17 amino acids long. Trimming took 3 bases from V and 0 from J, leaving 14 bases between them. General study results and limits: In VDJdb matching, anti-spike CD8 responses were favored while private and CD4 specificities went missing.

Attachment of unique molecular identifiers to individual cDNA molecules was performed. TCRdb re-derived calls from the 5' RACE reads in MiXCR, one entry per CDR3 protein. The sample holds tens of thousands of distinct CDR3 sequences, 12% seen once. The chain carries TRBV12-3 or TRBV12-4 and TRBJ2-2, with D perhaps TRBD2 (7 bases). This sequence originates from an adult who was a healthcare worker with PCR-confirmed SARS-CoV-2 infection or an uninfected control (not recorded which). The sample comprised whole blood. This CDR3 reads CASSFSFGGPNTGELFF. The CDR3, as DNA: TGTGCCAGCAGTTTCTCGTTCGGGGGGCCGAACACCGGGGAGCTGTTTTTT.